The text below deals with one TCR beta chain. Assay: immunoSEQ multiplex PCR; the TCRdb copy retains only in-frame clones and omits some. This sample has hundreds of thousands of clones, with 92% found just once. CD45RO negativity and positive selection for CCR7 defined naive CD8 cells, a population that excluded terminally differentiated effector memory CD45RA+ cells. This entry belongs to a study of shared clonotypes between healthy human individuals. This receptor was obtained from a man younger than 45 in good health. The sample consisted of naive CD8+ T cells sorted from blood.

CDR3 DNA: TGTGCCAGCAGCTTAGTAGCGGGAGGCCGCACAGATACGCAGTATTTT. Translating gives CASSLVAGGRTDTQYF. The chain carries TRBV7-2 and TRBJ2-3; the match to TRBD2 covers 10 bases. The V gene end was trimmed by 1 base and the J gene end by 1 base; junction bases not matched to a gene: 2. Germline assignment: CDR1 SGHTA and CDR2 FQGNSA. The CDR3 length is 16 residues.